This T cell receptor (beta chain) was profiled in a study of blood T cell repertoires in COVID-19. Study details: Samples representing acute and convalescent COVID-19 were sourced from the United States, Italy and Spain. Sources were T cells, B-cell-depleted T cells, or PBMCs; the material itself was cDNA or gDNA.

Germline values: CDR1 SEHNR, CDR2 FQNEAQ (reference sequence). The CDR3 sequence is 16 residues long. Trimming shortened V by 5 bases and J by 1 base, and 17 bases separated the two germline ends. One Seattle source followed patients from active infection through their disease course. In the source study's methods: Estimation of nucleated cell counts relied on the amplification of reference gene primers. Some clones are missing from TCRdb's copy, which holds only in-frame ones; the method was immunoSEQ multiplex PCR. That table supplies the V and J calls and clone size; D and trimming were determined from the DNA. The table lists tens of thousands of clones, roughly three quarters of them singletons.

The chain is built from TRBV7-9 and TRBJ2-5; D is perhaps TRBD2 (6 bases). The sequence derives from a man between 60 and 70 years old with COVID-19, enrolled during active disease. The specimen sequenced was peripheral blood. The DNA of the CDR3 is TGTGCCAGCAGCCCAAGTGGAGGGATACTCCAAGAGACCCAGTACTTC. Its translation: CASSPSGGILQETQYF. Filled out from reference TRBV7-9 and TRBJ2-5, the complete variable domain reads DTGVSQNPRHKITKRGQNVTFRCDPISEHNRLYWYRQTLGQGPEFLTYFQNEAQLEKSRLLSDRFSAERPKGSFSTLEIQRTEQGDSAMYLCASSPSGGILQETQYFGPGTRLLVL.